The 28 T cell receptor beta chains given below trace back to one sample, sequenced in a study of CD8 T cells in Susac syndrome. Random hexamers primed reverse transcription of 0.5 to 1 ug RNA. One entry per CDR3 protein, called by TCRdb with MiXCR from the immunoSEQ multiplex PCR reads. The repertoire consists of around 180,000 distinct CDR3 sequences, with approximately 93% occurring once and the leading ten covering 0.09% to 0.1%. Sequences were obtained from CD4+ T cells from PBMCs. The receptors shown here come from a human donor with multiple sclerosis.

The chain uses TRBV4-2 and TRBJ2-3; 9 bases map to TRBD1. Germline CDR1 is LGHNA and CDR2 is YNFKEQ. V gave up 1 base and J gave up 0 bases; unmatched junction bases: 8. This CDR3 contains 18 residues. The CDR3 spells CASSQALGTGKSTDTQYF. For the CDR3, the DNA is TGTGCCAGCAGCCAAGCTTTAGGGACAGGGAAAAGCACAGATACGCAGTATTTT.

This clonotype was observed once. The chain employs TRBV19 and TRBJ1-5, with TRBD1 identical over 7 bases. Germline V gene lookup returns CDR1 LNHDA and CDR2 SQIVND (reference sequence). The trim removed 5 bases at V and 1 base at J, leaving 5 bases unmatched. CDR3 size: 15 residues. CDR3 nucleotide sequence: TGTGCCAGTAGTGGGAACAGGGGAAGCAATCAGCCCCAGCATTTT. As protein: CASSGNRGSNQPQHF. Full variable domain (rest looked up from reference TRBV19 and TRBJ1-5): DGGITQSPKYLFRKEGQNVTLSCEQNLNHDAMYWYRQDPGQGLRLIYYSQIVNDFQKGDIAEGYSVSREKKESFPLTVTSAQKNPTAFYLCASSGNRGSNQPQHFGDGTRLSIL.

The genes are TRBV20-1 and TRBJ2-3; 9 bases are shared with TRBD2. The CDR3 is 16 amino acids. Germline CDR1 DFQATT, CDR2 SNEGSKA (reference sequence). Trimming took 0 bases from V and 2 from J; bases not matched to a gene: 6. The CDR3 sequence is CSARDLAGASTDTQYF. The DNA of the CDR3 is TGCAGTGCTAGAGATTTAGCGGGGGCCTCCACAGATACGCAGTATTTT.

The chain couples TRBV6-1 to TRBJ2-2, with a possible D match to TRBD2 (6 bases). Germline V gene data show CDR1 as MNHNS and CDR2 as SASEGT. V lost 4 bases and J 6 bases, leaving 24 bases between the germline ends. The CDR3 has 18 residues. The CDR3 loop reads CASSAQLAGIGIPGELFF. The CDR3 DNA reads TGTGCCAGCAGTGCCCAACTAGCAGGGATTGGAATACCCGGGGAGCTGTTTTTT.

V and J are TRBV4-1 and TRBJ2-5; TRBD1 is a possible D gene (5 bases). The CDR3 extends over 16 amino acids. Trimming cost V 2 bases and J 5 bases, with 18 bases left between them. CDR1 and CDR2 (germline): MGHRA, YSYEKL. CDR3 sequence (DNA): TGCGCCAGCAGCCAAAGGGTCAGAGCAGGGCGGGAGACCCAGTACTTC. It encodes CASSQRVRAGRETQYF.

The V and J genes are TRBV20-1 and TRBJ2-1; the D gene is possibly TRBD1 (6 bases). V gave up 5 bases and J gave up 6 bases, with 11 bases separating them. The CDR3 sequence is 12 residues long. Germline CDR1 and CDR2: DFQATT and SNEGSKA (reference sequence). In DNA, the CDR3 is TGCAGTGCTGCCGGACAGATCAATGAGCAGTTCTTC. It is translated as CSAAGQINEQFF.

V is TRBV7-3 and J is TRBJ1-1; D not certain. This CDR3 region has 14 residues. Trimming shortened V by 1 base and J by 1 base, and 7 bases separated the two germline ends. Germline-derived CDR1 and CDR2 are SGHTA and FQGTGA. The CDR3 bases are TGTGCCAGCAGCTTAAGTCACGGGAACACTGAAGCTTTCTTT. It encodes CASSLSHGNTEAFF. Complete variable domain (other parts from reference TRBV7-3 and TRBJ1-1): GAGVSQTPSNKVTEKGKYVELRCDPISGHTALYWYRQSLGQGPEFLIYFQGTGAADDSGLPNDRFFAVRPEGSVSTLKIQRTERGDSAVYLCASSLSHGNTEAFFGQGTRLTVV.

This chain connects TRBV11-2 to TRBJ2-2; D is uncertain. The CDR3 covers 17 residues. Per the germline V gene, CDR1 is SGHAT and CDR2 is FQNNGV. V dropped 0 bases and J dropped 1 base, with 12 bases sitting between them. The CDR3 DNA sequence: TGTGCCAGCAGCTTAGACGGCGTGAGCAGGAACACCGGGGAGCTGTTTTTT. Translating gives CASSLDGVSRNTGELFF.

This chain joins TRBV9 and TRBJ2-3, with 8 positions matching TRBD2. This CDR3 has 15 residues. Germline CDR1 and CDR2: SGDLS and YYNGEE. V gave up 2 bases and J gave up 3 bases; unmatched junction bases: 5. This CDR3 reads CASSVTGGRTDTQYF. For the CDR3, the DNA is TGTGCCAGCAGCGTGACGGGGGGGCGGACAGATACGCAGTATTTT.

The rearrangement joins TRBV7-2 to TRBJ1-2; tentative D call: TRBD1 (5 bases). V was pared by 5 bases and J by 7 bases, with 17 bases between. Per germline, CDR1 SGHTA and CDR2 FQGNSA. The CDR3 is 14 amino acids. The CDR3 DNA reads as TGTGCCAGCAGCCCTAGCGGGGGGACGGGTGGCTACACCTTC. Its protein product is CASSPSGGTGGYTF.

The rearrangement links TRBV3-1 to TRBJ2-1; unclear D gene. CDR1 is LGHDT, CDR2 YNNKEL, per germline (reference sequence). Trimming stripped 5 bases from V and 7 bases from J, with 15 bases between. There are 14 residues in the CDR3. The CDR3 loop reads CASSSRSTRNEQFF. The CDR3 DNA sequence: TGTGCCAGCAGCTCCCGGTCCACCAGGAATGAGCAGTTCTTC.

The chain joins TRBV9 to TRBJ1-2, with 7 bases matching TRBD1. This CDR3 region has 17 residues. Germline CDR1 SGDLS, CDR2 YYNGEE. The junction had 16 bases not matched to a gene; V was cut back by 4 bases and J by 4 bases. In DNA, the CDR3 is TGTGCCAGCAGCCCGAGGTGGGACAGACAACTGATCTATGGCTACACCTTC. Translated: CASSPRWDRQLIYGYTF.

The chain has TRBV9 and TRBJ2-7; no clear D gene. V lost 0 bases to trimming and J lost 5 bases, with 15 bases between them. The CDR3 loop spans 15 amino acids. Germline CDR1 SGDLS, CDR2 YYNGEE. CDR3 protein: CASSVAPLDSNEQYF. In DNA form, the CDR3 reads TGTGCCAGCAGCGTAGCTCCCCTCGACTCTAACGAGCAGTACTTC. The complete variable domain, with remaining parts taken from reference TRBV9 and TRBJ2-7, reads DSGVTQTPKHLITATGQRVTLRCSPRSGDLSVYWYQQSLDQGLQFLIQYYNGEERAKGNILERFSAQQFPDLHSELNLSSLELGDSALYFCASSVAPLDSNEQYFGPGTRLTVT.

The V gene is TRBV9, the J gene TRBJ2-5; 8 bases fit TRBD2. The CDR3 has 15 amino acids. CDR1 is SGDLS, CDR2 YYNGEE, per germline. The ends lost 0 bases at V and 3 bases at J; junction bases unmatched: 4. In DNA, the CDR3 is TGTGCCAGCAGCGTAGTACCGGGACTAGAAGAGACCCAGTACTTC. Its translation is CASSVVPGLEETQYF.

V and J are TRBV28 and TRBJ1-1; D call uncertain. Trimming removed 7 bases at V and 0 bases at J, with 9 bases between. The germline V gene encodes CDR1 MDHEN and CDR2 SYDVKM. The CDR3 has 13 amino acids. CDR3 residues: CASKADLNTEAFF. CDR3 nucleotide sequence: TGTGCCAGCAAGGCTGACCTGAACACTGAAGCTTTCTTT. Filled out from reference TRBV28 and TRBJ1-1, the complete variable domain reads DVKVTQSSRYLVKRTGEKVFLECVQDMDHENMFWYRQDPGLGLRLIYFSYDVKMKEKGDIPEGYSVSREKKERFSLILESASTNQTSMYLCASKADLNTEAFFGQGTRLTVV.

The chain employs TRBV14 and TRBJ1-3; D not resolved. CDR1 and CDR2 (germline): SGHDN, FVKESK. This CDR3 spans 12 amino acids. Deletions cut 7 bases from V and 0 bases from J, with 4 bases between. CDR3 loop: CASTHSGNTIYF. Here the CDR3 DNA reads TGTGCCAGCACCCACTCTGGAAACACCATATATTTT.

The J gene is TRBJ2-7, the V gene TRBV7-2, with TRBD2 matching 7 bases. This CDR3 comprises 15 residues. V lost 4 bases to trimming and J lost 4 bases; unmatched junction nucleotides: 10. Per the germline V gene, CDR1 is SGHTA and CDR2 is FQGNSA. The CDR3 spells CASSYQRGAGYEQYF. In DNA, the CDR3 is TGTGCCAGCAGCTATCAGCGGGGTGCGGGGTACGAGCAGTACTTC. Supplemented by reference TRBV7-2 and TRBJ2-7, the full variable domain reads GAGVSQSPSNKVTEKGKDVELRCDPISGHTALYWYRQSLGQGLEFLIYFQGNSAPDKSGLPSDRFSAERTGGSVSTLTIQRTQQEDSAVYLCASSYQRGAGYEQYFGPGTRLTVT.

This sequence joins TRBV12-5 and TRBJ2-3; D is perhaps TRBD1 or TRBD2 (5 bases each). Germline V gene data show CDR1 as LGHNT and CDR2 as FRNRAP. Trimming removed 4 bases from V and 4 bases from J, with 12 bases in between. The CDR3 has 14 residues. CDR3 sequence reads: CASGSPWGSDTQYF. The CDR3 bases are TGTGCTAGTGGTTCGCCCTGGGGGTCAGATACGCAGTATTTT.

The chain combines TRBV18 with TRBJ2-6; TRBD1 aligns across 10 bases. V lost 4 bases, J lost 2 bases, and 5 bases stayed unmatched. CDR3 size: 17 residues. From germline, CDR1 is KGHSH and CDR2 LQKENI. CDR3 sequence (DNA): TGTGCCAGCTCACTGGGACAGGGGTCCCCTGGGGCCAACGTCCTGACTTTC. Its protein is CASSLGQGSPGANVLTF.

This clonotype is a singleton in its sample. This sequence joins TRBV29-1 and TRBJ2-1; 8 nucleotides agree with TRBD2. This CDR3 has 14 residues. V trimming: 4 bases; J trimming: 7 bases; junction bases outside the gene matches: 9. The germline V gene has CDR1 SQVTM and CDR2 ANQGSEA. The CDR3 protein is CSVATGGLGNEQFF. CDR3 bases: TGCAGCGTTGCTACGGGAGGGCTCGGGAATGAGCAGTTCTTC.

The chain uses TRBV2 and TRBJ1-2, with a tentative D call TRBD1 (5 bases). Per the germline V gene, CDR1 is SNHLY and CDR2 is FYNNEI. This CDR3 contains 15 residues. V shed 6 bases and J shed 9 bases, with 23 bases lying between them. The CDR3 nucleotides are TGTGCCAGCAGCCGGGTGTTGACAAGCAGGGTCAGCTACACCTTC. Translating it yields CASSRVLTSRVSYTF.

This CDR3 reads CSARDRVRTANTEAFF. CDR3 nucleotides: TGCAGTGCTAGAGATCGTGTGAGGACAGCGAACACTGAAGCTTTCTTT. V is TRBV20-1 and J is TRBJ1-1; tentative D call: TRBD1 (6 bases). The CDR3 contains 16 residues. From germline, CDR1 is DFQATT and CDR2 SNEGSKA (reference sequence). V was pared by 0 bases and J by 1 base, with 15 bases between.

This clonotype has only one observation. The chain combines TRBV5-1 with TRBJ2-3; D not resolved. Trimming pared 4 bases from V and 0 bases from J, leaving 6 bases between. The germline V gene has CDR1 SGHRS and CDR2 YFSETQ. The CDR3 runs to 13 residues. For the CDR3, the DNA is TGCGCCAGCAGCGCCTTTAGCACAGATACGCAGTATTTT. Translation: CASSAFSTDTQYF.

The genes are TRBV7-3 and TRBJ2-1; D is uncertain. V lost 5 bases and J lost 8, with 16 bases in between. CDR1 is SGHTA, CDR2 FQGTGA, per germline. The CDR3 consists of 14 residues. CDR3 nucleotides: TGTGCCAGCAGCCTAAGATACGATCAGGATGAGCAGTTCTTC. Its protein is CASSLRYDQDEQFF.

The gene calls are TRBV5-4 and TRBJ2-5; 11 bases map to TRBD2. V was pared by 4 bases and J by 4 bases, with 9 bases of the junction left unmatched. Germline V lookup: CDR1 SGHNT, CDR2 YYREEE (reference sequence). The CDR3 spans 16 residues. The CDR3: CASSPDSGGALETQYF. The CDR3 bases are TGTGCCAGCAGCCCTGATAGCGGGGGGGCCTTAGAGACCCAGTACTTC.

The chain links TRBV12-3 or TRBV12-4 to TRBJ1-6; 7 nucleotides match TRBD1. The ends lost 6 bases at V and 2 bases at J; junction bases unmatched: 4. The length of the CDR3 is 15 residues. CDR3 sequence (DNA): TGTGCCAGCAGCAAGACAGGGACCTATAATTCACCCCTCCACTTT. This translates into CASSKTGTYNSPLHF.

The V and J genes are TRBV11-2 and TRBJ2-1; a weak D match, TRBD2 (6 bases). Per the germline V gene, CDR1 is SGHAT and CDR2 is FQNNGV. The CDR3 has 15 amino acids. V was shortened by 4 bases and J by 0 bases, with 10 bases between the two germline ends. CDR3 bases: TGTGCCAGCAGCTCTAGCGTCGTCTCCTACAATGAGCAGTTCTTC. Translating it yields CASSSSVVSYNEQFF.

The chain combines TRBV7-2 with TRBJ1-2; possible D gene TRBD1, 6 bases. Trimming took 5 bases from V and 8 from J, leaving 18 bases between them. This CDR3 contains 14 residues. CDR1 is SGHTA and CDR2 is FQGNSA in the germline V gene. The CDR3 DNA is TGTGCCAGCAGCGCCAATGGGCAGGGGTACGGCTACACCTTC. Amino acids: CASSANGQGYGYTF.